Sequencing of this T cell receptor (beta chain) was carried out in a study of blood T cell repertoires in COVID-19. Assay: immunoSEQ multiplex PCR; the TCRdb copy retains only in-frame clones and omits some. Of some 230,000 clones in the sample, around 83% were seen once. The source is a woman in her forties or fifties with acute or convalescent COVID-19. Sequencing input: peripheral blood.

Here the CDR3 reads CSVVVIRGPQETQYF. DNA of the CDR3: TGCAGCGTTGTGGTCATTAGGGGCCCCCAAGAGACCCAGTACTTC. The V call is TRBV29-1, the J call TRBJ2-5; possible D gene TRBD1, 5 bases. CDR3 length: 15 amino acids. Germline V gives CDR1 SQVTM, CDR2 ANQGSEA. Trimming removed 4 bases from V and 1 base from J, with 16 bases in between.